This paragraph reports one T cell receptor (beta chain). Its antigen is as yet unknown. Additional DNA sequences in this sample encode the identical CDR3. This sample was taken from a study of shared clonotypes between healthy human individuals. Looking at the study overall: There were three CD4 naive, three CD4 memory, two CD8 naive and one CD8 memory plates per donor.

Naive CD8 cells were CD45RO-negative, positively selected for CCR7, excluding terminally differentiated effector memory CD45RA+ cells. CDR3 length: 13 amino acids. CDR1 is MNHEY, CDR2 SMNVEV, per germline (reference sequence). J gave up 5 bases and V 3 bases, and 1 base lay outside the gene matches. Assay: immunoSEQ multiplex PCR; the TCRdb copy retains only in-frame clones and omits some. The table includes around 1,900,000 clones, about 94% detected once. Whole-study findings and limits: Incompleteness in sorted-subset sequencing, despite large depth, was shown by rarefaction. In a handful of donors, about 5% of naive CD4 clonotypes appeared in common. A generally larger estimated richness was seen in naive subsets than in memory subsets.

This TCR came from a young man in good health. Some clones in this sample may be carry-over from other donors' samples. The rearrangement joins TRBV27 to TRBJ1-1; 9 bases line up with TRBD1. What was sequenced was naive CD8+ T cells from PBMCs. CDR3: CASSLDRGTEAFF. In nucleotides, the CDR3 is TGTGCCAGCAGTTTGGACAGGGGTACTGAAGCTTTCTTT.